The next 3 T cell receptor beta chains were all read from a single sample in a study of cytomegalovirus exposure and HLA in healthy donors. The PCR ran on 60 Vbeta and 13 Jbeta primers. Repertoires were generated with immunoSEQ multiplex PCR, while TCRdb's copy carries only in-frame clones and drops some. The sample has approximately 150,000 clones; around 73% are singletons. The sequenced sample consisted of PBMCs. Receptor source: a female donor in good health and CMV-seronegative.

V gene TRBV19 combines with J gene TRBJ2-1; perhaps TRBD2 as D (6 bases). The V gene lost 4 bases and the J gene lost 7 bases, with 17 bases spanning the gap. Germline lookup yields CDR1 LNHDA and CDR2 SQIVND (reference sequence). The CDR3 is 15 residues long. As DNA, the CDR3 is TGTGCCAGTAGTACGGGGGAAAATAGATGGAATGAGCAGTTCTTC. This codes for CASSTGENRWNEQFF. Together with reference TRBV19 and TRBJ2-1, the CDR3 gives the full variable domain: DGGITQSPKYLFRKEGQNVTLSCEQNLNHDAMYWYRQDPGQGLRLIYYSQIVNDFQKGDIAEGYSVSREKKESFPLTVTSAQKNPTAFYLCASSTGENRWNEQFFGPGTRLTVL.

The chain uses TRBV6-6 and TRBJ2-1, with 8 bases identical to TRBD1. Looked up from germline, CDR1 is MNHNY and CDR2 is SVGAGI (reference sequence). J was trimmed by 3 bases and V by 7 bases; bases with no gene match: 11. The CDR3 is 16 residues long. Here the CDR3 DNA reads TGTGCCAGCACCCCAAGGGGAACAGGGGGCTACAATGAGCAGTTCTTC. Protein sequence: CASTPRGTGGYNEQFF.

The table lists this clone with a count of one. The V and J genes are TRBV9 and TRBJ1-3; no definite D call. The ends were cut back, 0 bases at V and 1 base at J, with 8 bases in the middle. Germline V gene data show CDR1 as SGDLS and CDR2 as YYNGEE. CDR3 size: 15 residues. The CDR3 DNA reads TGTGCCAGCAGCGTAGATGAGTCTTCTGGAAACACCATATATTTT. This gives the protein CASSVDESSGNTIYF.